This TCR beta chain was observed in a study of cytomegalovirus exposure and HLA in healthy donors. Trimming cost V 0 bases and J 1 base, with 9 bases left between them. The CDR3 consists of 15 residues. Germline-derived CDR1 and CDR2 are MNHEY and SVGAGI. Points from the study as a whole: Researchers reported that three CMV-associated chains were confirmed in vitro as CMV antigen-specific.

TCRdb's table, derived via immunoSEQ multiplex PCR, lists solely in-frame clones and lacks some. The sample lists 140,000 or so clones, approximately 93% seen once, with under 0.8% in the top ten. Concerning this clone: As yet, its antigen is unknown.

Sequenced: PBMCs. This rearrangement joins TRBV6-5 to TRBJ1-1; D gene ambiguous. The TCR was taken from a man in his late teens or twenties in good health and CMV-seronegative. The CDR3 protein is CASSYSRAPNTEAFF. The CDR3 DNA is TGTGCCAGCAGTTACTCGAGGGCCCCGAACACTGAAGCTTTCTTT.